In this sample, the clone carrying this TCR beta chain turned up a few times. Antigen unknown. An Oncomine TCR Beta short-read assay was used to sequence the DNA from cultured CD4+ T cells. A single record per CDR3 protein comes from TCRdb applying MiXCR to the PCR reads. The table includes around 10,000 distinct CDR3 sequences, approximately 20% detected once. The sample belongs to a study of vaccination and CD4 T cells after COVID-19. Study context: Each of the control cultures got a CEFX pool, an HIV-1 Nef pool, or no peptide.

The CDR3 length is 12 residues. Trimming cost V 7 bases and J 6 bases, with 10 bases left between them. The V gene's germline CDR1 is MDHEN and CDR2 SYDVKM. Stated treatment: 10-day PBMC culture with coronavirus spike peptide pools or control peptides (ViraFEST assay). The V call is TRBV28, the J call TRBJ1-5, with no clear D. Sample: CD4+ T cells from blood, cultured in vitro, taken after SARS-CoV-2 vaccination. The sequence derives from a human donor who had recovered from COVID-19. CDR3 nucleotide sequence: TGTGCCAGCAACACCCTCGGTCAGCCCCAGCATTTT. It translates to CASNTLGQPQHF.